This T cell receptor (beta chain) was sequenced during a study of blood T cell repertoires in COVID-19. Overall study context: Acute-phase and convalescent COVID-19 samples originated in the United States, Italy and Spain. Nucleic acid was either cDNA or gDNA, and it came from T cells, B-cell-depleted T cells, or PBMCs.

The CDR3 has 16 amino acids. Germline CDR1 reads LGHDT; CDR2 reads YNNKEL (reference sequence). V lost 3 bases and J 0 bases, leaving 12 bases between the germline ends. Original methodology: Using reference gene primer amplification, nucleated cell counts were estimated. Assay: immunoSEQ multiplex PCR; the TCRdb copy retains only in-frame clones and omits some. That table is the source of V, J and clone size, and D and trimming were worked out from the DNA. The data hold about 200,000 clones, with around 87% observed a single time. What was sequenced was peripheral blood. The V and J genes are TRBV3-1 (or the pseudogene TRBV3-2) and TRBJ1-5; no firm D call. This sequence originates from a man in his sixties with acute or convalescent COVID-19. CDR3 sequence (DNA): TGTGCCAGCAGCCACCTCGACAAGTATAGCAATCAGCCCCAGCATTTT. As protein: CASSHLDKYSNQPQHF.